This passage covers 19 T cell receptor beta chains from one sample sequenced in a study of CD8+CD57+ T cells in acquired aplastic anemia. CDR3 and TCR beta VDJ profiling relied on genomic DNA as the template. TCRdb redid the calling of the reads with MiXCR, one entry per CDR3 protein. The table records about 190,000 distinct CDR3 sequences, roughly half of them present only once. The sequencing input was sorted CD4+, CD8+, or CD8+CD57+ T cells (not recorded which) from PBMCs. The receptors come from a human donor in good health, serving as a control.

Ten or more counts support this clonotype. V is TRBV12-3 or TRBV12-4 and J is TRBJ2-3; 9 bases line up with TRBD2. There are 16 residues in the CDR3. The J segment lost 2 bases and the V segment lost 1 base, leaving 4 bases of the junction unmatched. CDR3 region: CASSLGAGGPTDTQYF. CDR3 in DNA: TGTGCCAGCAGTTTAGGAGCGGGGGGCCCCACAGATACGCAGTATTTT.

The chain has TRBV10-3 and TRBJ1-2; no reliable D call. Per the germline V gene, CDR1 is ENHRY and CDR2 is SYGVKD. V lost 2 bases and J 6 bases, leaving 7 bases between the germline ends. The CDR3 spans 12 residues. The CDR3 bases are TGTGCCATCAGTGAGGGACGAAATGGCTACACCTTC. Translated: CAISEGRNGYTF.

The table lists this clonotype with many counts. The chain recombines TRBV12-3 or TRBV12-4 with TRBJ1-2; TRBD1 is a possible D gene (5 bases). V was cut by 3 bases and J by 8 bases, with 16 bases left in between. The CDR3 covers 14 residues. Written as DNA, the CDR3 is TGTGCCAGCAGTTTGTTTTCGGGGGGGAAAGGCTACACCTTC. Its protein product is CASSLFSGGKGYTF.

A few counts support this clonotype. The rearrangement uses TRBV4-1 and TRBJ2-7; 7 bases are shared with TRBD2. CDR3 size: 14 residues. The V segment lost 0 bases and the J segment 6 bases; nucleotides outside the gene matches: 5. Germline CDR1 reads MGHRA; CDR2 reads YSYEKL. Here the CDR3 DNA reads TGCGCCAGCAGCCAAGATCCGGGGAGGGGCGAGCAGTACTTC. Protein sequence: CASSQDPGRGEQYF.

This clonotype was recorded many times. This chain connects TRBV19 to TRBJ2-5, with D possibly being TRBD1 (5 bases). This CDR3 is built from 14 residues. Germline V gene sequence: CDR1 LNHDA, CDR2 SQIVND (reference sequence). V was cut by 6 bases and J by 2 bases, with 13 bases left in between. The CDR3 reads CASRSQGAQETQYF. Here the CDR3 DNA reads TGTGCCAGTAGATCCCAAGGGGCACAAGAGACCCAGTACTTC. The complete variable domain, with remaining parts taken from reference TRBV19 and TRBJ2-5, reads DGGITQSPKYLFRKEGQNVTLSCEQNLNHDAMYWYRQDPGQGLRLIYYSQIVNDFQKGDIAEGYSVSREKKESFPLTVTSAQKNPTAFYLCASRSQGAQETQYFGPGTRLLVL.

V and J are TRBV7-2 and TRBJ1-2, with TRBD1 as a possible D gene (5 bases). The CDR3 length is 13 residues. V was trimmed by 3 bases and J by 1 base, leaving 6 bases between them. Germline CDR1 SGHTA, CDR2 FQGNSA. For the CDR3, the DNA is TGTGCCAGCAGCTTGGACAATAACTATGGCTACACCTTC. It translates to CASSLDNNYGYTF.

The chain uses TRBV9 and TRBJ2-7, with no clear D. The V end lost 0 bases, the J end lost 5 bases, and 9 bases lay between the germline ends. Per the germline V gene, CDR1 is SGDLS and CDR2 is YYNGEE. The CDR3 is 13 amino acids. CDR3 bases: TGTGCCAGCAGCGTAGACCCGGCAGACGAGCAGTACTTC. It yields the protein CASSVDPADEQYF.

The J gene is TRBJ1-5, the V gene TRBV20-1; 12 bases map to TRBD1. Germline CDR1 reads DFQATT; CDR2 reads SNEGSKA (reference sequence). This CDR3 region has 15 residues. With 0 bases clipped from V and 11 bases from J, the junction kept 8 bases outside the gene matches. The CDR3 region is CSAREGQGAFVAQHF. The CDR3 DNA follows: TGCAGTGCTAGAGAGGGACAGGGGGCTTTCGTGGCCCAGCATTTT.

This chain joins TRBV12-3 or TRBV12-4 and TRBJ2-5; TRBD1 is a possible D gene (6 bases). V was pared by 7 bases and J by 5 bases, with 11 bases between. CDR3 length: 12 residues. Written as DNA, the CDR3 is TGTGCCAGCACCGGGACACCCGAGACCCAGTACTTC. Translated: CASTGTPETQYF.

The chain has TRBV20-1 and TRBJ1-6, with D possibly matching TRBD1 (6 bases). The V end lost 5 bases, the J end lost 10 bases, and 18 bases lay between the germline ends. The CDR3 is made up of 14 amino acids. Germline CDR1 is DFQATT and CDR2 is SNEGSKA (reference sequence). CDR3 in amino acids: CSASSGGAGSPLHF. The CDR3 DNA is TGCAGTGCTTCCAGCGGGGGGGCAGGATCACCCCTCCACTTT.

The chain joins TRBV20-1 to TRBJ2-5; D is possibly TRBD1 or TRBD2 (5 bases each). CDR3 length: 15 amino acids. Germline CDR1 is DFQATT and CDR2 is SNEGSKA (reference sequence). The V gene lost 3 bases and the J gene lost 1 base, with 15 bases spanning the gap. The CDR3 coding sequence is TGCAGTGCTAGCAACCGGGGCGCGGTCCAAGAGACCCAGTACTTC. Encoded protein: CSASNRGAVQETQYF.

A word on this clonotype: A read error may account for a junction end that differs from germline. The rearrangement links TRBV29-1 to TRBJ2-1, with 12 bases identical to TRBD2. The V gene's germline CDR1 is SQVTM and CDR2 ANQGSEA. The CDR3 runs 13 residues. In DNA, the CDR3 is TGCAGCGTAGAAGGACTAGCGGGAAGTGAGCAGTTCTTC. Translated: CSVEGLAGSEQFF.

The rearrangement joins TRBV20-1 to TRBJ1-3; D is undetermined. The CDR3 covers 11 residues. Germline V gene data show CDR1 as DFQATT and CDR2 as SNEGSKA (reference sequence). V was pared by 6 bases and J by 3 bases, with 6 bases between. CDR3 amino acids: CSAINGNTIYF. The DNA of the CDR3 is TGCAGTGCCATCAATGGAAACACCATATATTTT.

The chain employs TRBV7-3 and TRBJ1-2, with D possibly being TRBD1 (6 bases). CDR1 is SGHTA and CDR2 is FQGTGA in the germline V gene. The CDR3 extends over 13 amino acids. The germline V and J ends were trimmed by 4 bases and 7 bases, with 13 bases remaining between them. The CDR3 DNA reads as TGTGCCAGCAGCTCCCACACAGGGCTTGGCTACACCTTC. It encodes CASSSHTGLGYTF.

J is TRBJ1-1 and V is TRBV2; D is perhaps TRBD1 (5 bases). Trimming removed 8 bases from V and 4 bases from J, with 14 bases in between. Germline CDR1 reads SNHLY; CDR2 reads FYNNEI. The CDR3 covers 13 residues. The CDR3 sequence: CASVGRGVTEAFF. DNA for the CDR3: TGTGCCAGCGTGGGGCGGGGGGTCACTGAAGCTTTCTTT.

V gene TRBV2 combines with J gene TRBJ1-6; no reliable D call. V shed 7 bases and J shed 4 bases, with 11 bases lying between them. This CDR3 region has 14 residues. The V gene's germline CDR1 is SNHLY and CDR2 FYNNEI. The CDR3 here is CASTGQPYNSPLHF. The CDR3 DNA sequence: TGTGCCAGCACAGGCCAACCTTATAATTCACCCCTCCACTTT.

This clonotype came up many times. The chain joins TRBV9 to TRBJ2-3, with D maybe TRBD2 (6 bases). Germline-derived CDR1 and CDR2 are SGDLS and YYNGEE. Trimming removed 0 bases at V and 1 base at J, with 18 bases between. CDR3 size: 18 residues. CDR3 nucleotides: TGTGCCAGCAGCGTAGGTTTCTTGGCGGGGATGGGCACAGATACGCAGTATTTT. Translated, it gives CASSVGFLAGMGTDTQYF.

A single count supports this clonotype. The chain links TRBV12-3 or TRBV12-4 to TRBJ2-2; D is unresolved. The CDR3 length is 11 residues. Between the trimmed V and J ends, which lost 3 bases and 9 bases, there was a span of 5 bases. CDR3 loop: CASSLLRELFF. The CDR3 bases are TGTGCCAGCAGTTTGTTGAGGGAGCTGTTTTTT.

The rearrangement links TRBV20-1 to TRBJ2-7; TRBD2 is a possible D gene (6 bases). The CDR3 is 13 residues long. Germline assignment: CDR1 DFQATT and CDR2 SNEGSKA (reference sequence). Trimming shortened V by 0 bases and J by 2 bases, and 8 bases separated the two germline ends. This CDR3 reads CSARDGRTYEQYF. The CDR3 DNA is TGCAGTGCTAGAGATGGGAGGACCTACGAGCAGTACTTC.